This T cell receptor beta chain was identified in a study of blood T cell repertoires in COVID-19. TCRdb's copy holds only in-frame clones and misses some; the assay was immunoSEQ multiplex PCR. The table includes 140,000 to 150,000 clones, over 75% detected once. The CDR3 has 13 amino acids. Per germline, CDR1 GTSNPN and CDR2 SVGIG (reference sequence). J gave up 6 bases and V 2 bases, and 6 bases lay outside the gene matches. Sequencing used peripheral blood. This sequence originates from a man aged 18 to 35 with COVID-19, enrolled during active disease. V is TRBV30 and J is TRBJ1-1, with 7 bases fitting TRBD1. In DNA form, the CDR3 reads TGTGCCTGGAGTTTAGGGGGCGCCTCTGAAGCTTTCTTT. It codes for CAWSLGGASEAFF.